The clone carrying this T cell receptor (beta chain) is medium-sized. CDR1 is SGHNT, CDR2 YYREEE, per germline (reference sequence). The CDR3 loop spans 15 amino acids. V dropped 3 bases and J dropped 5 bases, with 17 bases sitting between them. The record originates from a study of T cell responses to AZD1222 COVID-19 vaccine. Repertoires were generated with immunoSEQ multiplex PCR, while TCRdb's copy carries only in-frame clones and drops some. The top ten hold roughly 6.3% of the sample, which has 100,000 or so clones, 65% to 90% seen once. V usage is TRBV5-4 and J usage is TRBJ1-2; perhaps TRBD1 as D (6 bases). The receptor comes from an adult in good health. Source: peripheral blood, taken on day 0 of AZD1222 vaccination. The CDR3 reads CASSSRGAGKYGYTF. The CDR3 DNA follows: TGTGCCAGCAGCTCGCGGGGGGCTGGGAAATATGGCTACACCTTC.